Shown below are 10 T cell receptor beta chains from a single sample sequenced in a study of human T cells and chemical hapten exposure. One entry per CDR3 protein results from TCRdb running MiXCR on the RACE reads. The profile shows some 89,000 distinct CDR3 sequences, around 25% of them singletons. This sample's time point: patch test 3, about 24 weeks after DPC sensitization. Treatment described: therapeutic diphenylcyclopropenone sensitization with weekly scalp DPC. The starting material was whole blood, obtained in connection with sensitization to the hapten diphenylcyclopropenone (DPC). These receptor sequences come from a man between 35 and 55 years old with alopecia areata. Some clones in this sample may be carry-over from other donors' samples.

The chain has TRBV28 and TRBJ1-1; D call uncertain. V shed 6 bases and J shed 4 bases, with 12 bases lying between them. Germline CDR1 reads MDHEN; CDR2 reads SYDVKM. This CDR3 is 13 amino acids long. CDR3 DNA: TGTGCCAGCAGCACCCTTAGGGTCACTGAAGCTTTCTTT. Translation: CASSTLRVTEAFF.

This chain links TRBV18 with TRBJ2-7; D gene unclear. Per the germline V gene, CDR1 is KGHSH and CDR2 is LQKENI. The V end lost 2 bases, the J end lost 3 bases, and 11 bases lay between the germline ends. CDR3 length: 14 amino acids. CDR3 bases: TGTGCCAGCTCACCAAGAGAGACCGACTACGAGCAGTACTTC. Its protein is CASSPRETDYEQYF. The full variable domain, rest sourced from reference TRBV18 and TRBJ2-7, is NAGVMQNPRHLVRRRGQEARLRCSPMKGHSHVYWYRQLPEEGLKFMVYLQKENIIDESGMPKERFSAEFPKEGPSILRIQQVVRGDSAAYFCASSPRETDYEQYFGPGTRLTVT.

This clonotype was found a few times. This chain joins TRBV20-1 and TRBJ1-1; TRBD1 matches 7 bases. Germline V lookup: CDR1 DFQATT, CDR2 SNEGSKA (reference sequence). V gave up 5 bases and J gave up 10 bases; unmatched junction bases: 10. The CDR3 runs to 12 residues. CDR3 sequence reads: CSASTGVLGAFF. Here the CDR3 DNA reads TGCAGTGCTTCCACAGGGGTCTTGGGAGCTTTCTTT.

This CDR3 is CASSPRPGLAGGPGETQYF. CDR3 coding DNA: TGCGCCAGCAGCCCACGACCGGGACTAGCGGGAGGGCCAGGAGAGACCCAGTACTTC. The chain links TRBV4-3 to TRBJ2-5, with 16 bases matching TRBD2. This CDR3 comprises 19 residues. CDR1 is LGHNA and CDR2 is YSLEER in the germline V gene. The J segment lost 4 bases and the V segment lost 4 bases, leaving 12 bases of the junction unmatched.

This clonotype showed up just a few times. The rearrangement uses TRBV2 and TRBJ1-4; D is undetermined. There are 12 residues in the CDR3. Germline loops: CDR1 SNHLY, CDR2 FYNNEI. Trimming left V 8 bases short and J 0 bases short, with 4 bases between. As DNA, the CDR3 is TGTGCCAGCGGGGCAACTAATGAAAAACTGTTTTTT. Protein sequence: CASGATNEKLFF.

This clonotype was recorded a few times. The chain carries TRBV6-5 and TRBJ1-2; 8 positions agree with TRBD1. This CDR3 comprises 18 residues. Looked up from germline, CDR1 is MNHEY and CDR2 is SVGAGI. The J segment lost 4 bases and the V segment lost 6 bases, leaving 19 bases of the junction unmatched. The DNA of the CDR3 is TGTGCCAGCAGGACGAAACAGGGGGATCTTAAGGCGCTCTATGGCTACACCTTC. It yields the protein CASRTKQGDLKALYGYTF.

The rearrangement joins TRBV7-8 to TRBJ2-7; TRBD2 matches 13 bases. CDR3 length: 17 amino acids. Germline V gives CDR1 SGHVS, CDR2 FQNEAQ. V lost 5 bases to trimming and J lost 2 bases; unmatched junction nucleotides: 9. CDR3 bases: TGTGCCAGCAGCCGCGGACTAGCGGGAGTATCAGCCTACGAGCAGTACTTC. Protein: CASSRGLAGVSAYEQYF.

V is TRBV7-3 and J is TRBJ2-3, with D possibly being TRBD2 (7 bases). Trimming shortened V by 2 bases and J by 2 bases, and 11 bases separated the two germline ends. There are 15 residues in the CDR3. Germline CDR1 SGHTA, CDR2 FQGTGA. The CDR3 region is CASSLRGANTDTQYF. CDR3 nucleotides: TGTGCCAGCAGCTTACGGGGGGCCAACACAGATACGCAGTATTTT.

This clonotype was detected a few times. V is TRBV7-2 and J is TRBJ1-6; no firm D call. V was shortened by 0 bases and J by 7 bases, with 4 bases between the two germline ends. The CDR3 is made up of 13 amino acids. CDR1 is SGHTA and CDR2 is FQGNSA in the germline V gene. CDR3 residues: CASSLAKNSPLHF. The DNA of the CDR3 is TGTGCCAGCAGCTTAGCCAAAAATTCACCCCTCCACTTT. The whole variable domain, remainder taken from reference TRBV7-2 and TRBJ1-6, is GAGVSQSPSNKVTEKGKDVELRCDPISGHTALYWYRQSLGQGLEFLIYFQGNSAPDKSGLPSDRFSAERTGGSVSTLTIQRTQQEDSAVYLCASSLAKNSPLHFGNGTRLTVT.

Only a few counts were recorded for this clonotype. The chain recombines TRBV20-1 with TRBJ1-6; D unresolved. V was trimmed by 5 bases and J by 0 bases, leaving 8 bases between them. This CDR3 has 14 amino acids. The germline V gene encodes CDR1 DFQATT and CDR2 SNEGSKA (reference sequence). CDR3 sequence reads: CSAHVSSYNSPLHF. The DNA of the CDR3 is TGCAGTGCTCACGTTAGCTCCTATAATTCACCCCTCCACTTT.